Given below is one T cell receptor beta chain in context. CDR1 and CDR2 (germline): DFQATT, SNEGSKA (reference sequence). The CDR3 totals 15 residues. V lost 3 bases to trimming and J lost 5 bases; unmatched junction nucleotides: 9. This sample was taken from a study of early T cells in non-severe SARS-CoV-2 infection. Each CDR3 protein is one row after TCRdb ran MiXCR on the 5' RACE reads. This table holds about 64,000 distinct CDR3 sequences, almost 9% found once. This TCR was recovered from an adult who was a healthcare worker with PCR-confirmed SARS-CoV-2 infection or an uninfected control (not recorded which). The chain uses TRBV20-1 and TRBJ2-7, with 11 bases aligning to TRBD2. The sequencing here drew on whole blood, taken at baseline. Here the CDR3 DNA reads TGCAGTGCTAGCATTAGCGGGAGGGCCTTCCACGAGCAGTACTTC. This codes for CSASISGRAFHEQYF.